This TCR beta chain comes out of a study of Ad26.COV2.S vaccination and SARS-CoV-2 variants. Sequenced by immunoSEQ multiplex PCR; TCRdb stores in-frame clones only, minus some. The table shows a few hundred thousand clones, with over 75% occurring only once. Details on this clone: Its matching antigen is unknown.

The V end was cut by 0 bases, the J end by 6 bases, with 10 bases between. The CDR3 length is 13 residues. CDR1 and CDR2 from the germline V gene are SGHRS and YFSETQ. Findings and limits, study-wide: Total T cell responses were possibly underestimated by TCR breadth and depth analyses.

Treatment indicated: around 19 received Ad26.COV2.S at low or high dose, single or two shots; 5 received placebo; per-sample allocation not given. The study sampled participants on day 63 after the first vaccine or placebo injection. This rearrangement joins TRBV5-1 to TRBJ2-7; no clear D. This specimen was peripheral blood, taken in a trial of Ad26.COV2.S vaccine versus placebo. The sequence was collected from a person aged 18-65 years who received the Ad26.COV2.S COVID-19 vaccine or a placebo. The CDR3 DNA follows: TGCGCCAGCAGCTTGGGAATGGGGATCGAGCAGTACTTC. It translates to CASSLGMGIEQYF.